The TCR beta chain described here comes from a study of blood T cell repertoires in COVID-19 (dated by TCRdb to the early 2020s). Study-wide context: The collaborator samples originated in the United States, Italy and Spain and spanned the acute and convalescent phases of COVID-19. The material from the prospective study consisted of cDNA or gDNA derived from T cells, B-cell-depleted T cells, or PBMCs. Deeply sampled blood TCRbeta repertoires from subjects exposed to, actively infected with, or recovered from COVID-19 were included in the dataset. A freely available public database, intended as a resource for researchers studying the immune response to SARS-CoV-2, is where the repertoires were released. Samples were obtained from the ongoing ImmuneRACE study (first 160 participants) and from roughly 1,300 subjects provided by 6 global collaborators. A de-identified subject ID, COVID-19 status, age in years and sex were almost always included in the sample metadata. HLA class I and class II types, where available, came from metadata supplied by the sample provider rather than from assay-based typing.

At the junction V is shortened by 6 bases and J by 3 bases; bases outside the gene matches: 7. The cysteine opens and the phenylalanine closes a CDR3 of 15 amino acids. The DNA shown is the 45-base CDR3, in frame from base 1. CDR1 and CDR2 (SGHAT, FQNNGV) derive from the germline V gene. TCRbeta CDR3 regions were amplified from genomic DNA using the immunoSEQ Assay, a bias-controlled multiplex PCR. As for the authors' bioinformatics: The number of nucleated cells in each sample was estimated by amplification of reference gene primers within the assay. Sequence reads were collapsed and filtered to measure the absolute abundance of every unique TCRbeta CDR3 rearrangement. For each sample, productive Simpson clonality was calculated as the square root of Simpson's diversity index across productive rearrangements. Held by TCRdb, this immuneACCESS table contains in-frame sequences only and omits some clones. Under half of the omission traces to an unresolved V gene where checked; the cause of the rest is unknown. The DNA was the basis for D and trimming; V, J and clone size are from that table. Counted in this sample were hundreds of thousands of clones; 80% to 90% of them appeared once. The ten biggest clones cover 4.1% of the sample.

General study outcomes and caveats: Clinical and demographic metadata were provided uncurated, with the amount varying by source and participant.

About this clone itself: This clone's antigen is unknown. The record has no base qualities; no much larger clone is one base away.

Participants in the prospective study were aged roughly 18 to 100 years, lived in 24 United States geographic areas, and enrolled through a virtual design. In the prospective study, cohorts were assigned on the basis of participant-reported clinical history obtained from a screening survey and a study questionnaire. For ImmuneRACE Cohort 3, a participant was defined as recovered based on two consecutive negative NP/OP PCR tests, clearance by a healthcare professional, or resolution of symptoms. Mobile phlebotomists in the prospective study collected whole blood, serum and a nasopharyngeal or oropharyngeal swab from every participant. Participants in the prospective study had the option to provide additional blood draws and questionnaires over an approximately 2-month period. Before DNA extraction, blood samples from the prospective study were shipped at room temperature or frozen.

This TCR derives from a woman aged 25 to 39 who had recovered from COVID-19. The chain employs TRBV11-2 and TRBJ2-7, and TRBD1 matches 11 of the central bases. Source material: PBMCs or T cells enriched from blood (not recorded which). The nucleotides are TGTGCCAGCAGATTTCCGGGACAGGGGGGCTACGAGCAGTACTTC. This translates into CASRFPGQGGYEQYF.